A selection of T cell receptor beta chains follows, all from one sample in a study of response to subunit inactivated influenza vaccine. One entry per CDR3 protein, called by TCRdb with MiXCR from the RT-PCR reads. The sample shows 700,000 to 900,000 distinct CDR3 sequences, 21% of them seen only once. The sample was PBMCs from blood, taken roughly 5 days after vaccination. These receptor sequences come from a middle-aged man who received an inactivated influenza vaccine. The CDR3 runs from the conserved cysteine through the conserved F or W. Fields, in order: D gene, J gene, clone size, V gene, CDR3 DNA, CDR3 protein. A D gene is named only where the DNA matches it firmly. For some rows the clone size is stated as once, few or many, or as a class when expanded; others skip it.

D gene: NA
J gene: TRBJ2-7
clone size: few
V gene: TRBV6-5
CDR3 DNA: TGTGCCAGCAGCTATTACGGGACATCTTACGAGCAGTACTTC
CDR3 protein: CASSYYGTSYEQYF

D gene: NA
J gene: TRBJ1-6
clone size: once
V gene: TRBV5-1
CDR3 DNA: TGCGCCAGCAGCTTCGACAGCTATAATTCACCCCTCCACTTT
CDR3 protein: CASSFDSYNSPLHF

D gene: TRBD1
J gene: TRBJ2-6
clone size: NA
V gene: TRBV6-5
CDR3 DNA: TGTGCCAGCAGTTACAGGGGACAGGAATCCTCTGGGGCCAACGTCCTGACTTTC
CDR3 protein: CASSYRGQESSGANVLTF

D gene: NA
J gene: TRBJ1-1
clone size: NA
V gene: TRBV5-1
CDR3 DNA: TGCGCCAGCAGCTTAGCTGACTCTGGCACTGAAGCTTTCTTT
CDR3 protein: CASSLADSGTEAFF

D gene: NA
J gene: TRBJ2-2
clone size: few
V gene: TRBV5-1
CDR3 DNA: TGCGCCAGCAGTGGGCCCGACTTGGGCACCGGGGAGCTGTTTTTT
CDR3 protein: CASSGPDLGTGELFF

D gene: NA
J gene: TRBJ2-1
clone size: few
V gene: TRBV12-3/TRBV12-4
CDR3 DNA: TGTGCCAGCACGCGTAAACAGGATGGCGGGGAGCAGTTCTTC
CDR3 protein: CASTRKQDGGEQFF

D gene: TRBD1
J gene: TRBJ2-7
clone size: few
V gene: TRBV6-2/TRBV6-3
CDR3 DNA: TGTGCCAGCAGTTACTCGCTCACCGGGACAGAGAGCTTC
CDR3 protein: CASSYSLTGTESF

D gene: NA
J gene: TRBJ2-7
clone size: few
V gene: TRBV6-2/TRBV6-3
CDR3 DNA: TGTGCCAGCAGTCCTACTAGTTTCATCGAGCAGTACTTC
CDR3 protein: CASSPTSFIEQYF

D gene: NA
J gene: TRBJ2-1
clone size: NA
V gene: TRBV29-1
CDR3 DNA: TGCAGCGTGGGCGGGGCCCGGTATGAGCAGTTCTTC
CDR3 protein: CSVGGARYEQFF

D gene: NA
J gene: TRBJ2-5
clone size: NA
V gene: TRBV15
CDR3 DNA: TGTGCCACCAGCAGGAAAGAAGAGACCCAGTACTTC
CDR3 protein: CATSRKEETQYF

D gene: TRBD2
J gene: TRBJ2-1
clone size: NA
V gene: TRBV20-1
CDR3 DNA: TGCAGTGCTCCTAGGACTAGCGCTGTTGAGCAGTTCTTC
CDR3 protein: CSAPRTSAVEQFF

D gene: NA
J gene: TRBJ2-7
clone size: NA
V gene: TRBV12-3/TRBV12-4
CDR3 DNA: TGTGCCAGCAGTCCCGTGATTGTGGGAAGGAGTTCCCACGAGCAGTACTTC
CDR3 protein: CASSPVIVGRSSHEQYF

D gene: NA
J gene: TRBJ2-5
clone size: many
V gene: TRBV29-1
CDR3 DNA: TGCAGCGTTGAAGGACGGCTCCAAGAGACCCAGTACTTC
CDR3 protein: CSVEGRLQETQYF

D gene: TRBD1
J gene: TRBJ1-6
clone size: NA
V gene: TRBV6-5
CDR3 DNA: TGTGCCAGCAGTTATACCAACAGGGGGGGGAATTCACCCCTCCACTTT
CDR3 protein: CASSYTNRGGNSPLHF

D gene: TRBD2
J gene: TRBJ2-5
clone size: NA
V gene: TRBV10-3
CDR3 DNA: TGTGCCACCTCTCGGAGGGGCGGGAGTGAAGAGACCCAGTACTTC
CDR3 protein: CATSRRGGSEETQYF

D gene: NA
J gene: TRBJ2-3
clone size: NA
V gene: TRBV4-3
CDR3 DNA: TGCGCCAGCAGCCGGGATTCGCACAGGGCTGATACGCAGTATTTT
CDR3 protein: CASSRDSHRADTQYF

D gene: TRBD2
J gene: TRBJ2-3
clone size: NA
V gene: TRBV5-5
CDR3 DNA: TGTGCCAGCAGCTGGGGAGTAGCGGGGATAGATACGCAGTATTTT
CDR3 protein: CASSWGVAGIDTQYF

D gene: NA
J gene: TRBJ2-7
clone size: few
V gene: TRBV20-1
CDR3 DNA: TGCAGTGCTAGTTCCCACAGGGTTTACGAGCAGTACTTC
CDR3 protein: CSASSHRVYEQYF

D gene: TRBD1
J gene: TRBJ1-6
clone size: NA
V gene: TRBV20-1
CDR3 DNA: TGCAGTGCTAGAGATCCTAGGACAGGGGGTTTGTCACCCCTCCACTTT
CDR3 protein: CSARDPRTGGLSPLHF

D gene: NA
J gene: TRBJ2-2
clone size: many
V gene: TRBV12-3/TRBV12-4
CDR3 DNA: TGTGCCAGCAGTTTTGGTTTATTCGAGAACACCGGGGAGCTGTTTTTT
CDR3 protein: CASSFGLFENTGELFF

D gene: NA
J gene: TRBJ2-5
clone size: NA
V gene: TRBV10-3
CDR3 DNA: TGTGCCATCAGGGGGACACTCCAAGAGACCCAGTACTTC
CDR3 protein: CAIRGTLQETQYF

D gene: NA
J gene: TRBJ1-5
clone size: few
V gene: TRBV6-2/TRBV6-3
CDR3 DNA: TGTGCCAGCAGTTCACCAGGGGCCCAGCATTTT
CDR3 protein: CASSSPGAQHF

D gene: NA
J gene: TRBJ2-5
clone size: NA
V gene: TRBV25-1
CDR3 DNA: TGTGCCAGCAGTGAATTGTGGGGGCGGACGGAGACCCAGTACTTC
CDR3 protein: CASSELWGRTETQYF

D gene: NA
J gene: TRBJ2-3
clone size: NA
V gene: TRBV5-5
CDR3 DNA: TGTGCCATCAGCCCTGAGCGGAAAAGCACAGATACGCAGTATTTT
CDR3 protein: CAISPERKSTDTQYF

D gene: NA
J gene: TRBJ2-5
clone size: few
V gene: TRBV7-2
CDR3 DNA: TGTGCCAGCAGCTTACGACTAGACCAAGAGACCCAGTACTTC
CDR3 protein: CASSLRLDQETQYF

D gene: NA
J gene: TRBJ2-3
clone size: NA
V gene: TRBV6-2/TRBV6-3
CDR3 DNA: TGTGCCAGCAATTCCGGGACTTACACAGATACGCAGTATTTT
CDR3 protein: CASNSGTYTDTQYF

D gene: NA
J gene: TRBJ1-2
clone size: few
V gene: TRBV20-1
CDR3 DNA: TGCAGTACCCGCCTTGAGTGGAGTCACGGTCTGCGTGGCTACACCTTC
CDR3 protein: CSTRLEWSHGLRGYTF

D gene: TRBD2
J gene: TRBJ2-1
clone size: NA
V gene: TRBV3-1
CDR3 DNA: TGTGCCAGCAGTTCCCGGAGTAGCGGGGACTTCTCCTACAATGAGCAGTTCTTC
CDR3 protein: CASSSRSSGDFSYNEQFF

D gene: NA
J gene: TRBJ1-1
clone size: NA
V gene: TRBV20-1
CDR3 DNA: TGCAGTGCTAGACCCCGTGGCAGGGGCCGAACAGGGACTGAAGCTTTCTTT
CDR3 protein: CSARPRGRGRTGTEAFF

D gene: NA
J gene: TRBJ1-2
clone size: NA
V gene: TRBV6-2/TRBV6-3
CDR3 DNA: TGTGCCAGCAGTTACCGGCCTGGAGGGCCGAACGGCTACACCTTC
CDR3 protein: CASSYRPGGPNGYTF

D gene: NA
J gene: TRBJ2-3
clone size: NA
V gene: TRBV3-1
CDR3 DNA: TGTGCCAGCAGCCGACAGCACACAGATACGCAGTATTTT
CDR3 protein: CASSRQHTDTQYF

D gene: TRBD2
J gene: TRBJ2-3
clone size: NA
V gene: TRBV10-3
CDR3 DNA: TGTGCCATCAGCCGGACTAGCGGGGGGAACACAGATACGCAGTATTTT
CDR3 protein: CAISRTSGGNTDTQYF

D gene: NA
J gene: TRBJ1-1
clone size: many
V gene: TRBV20-1
CDR3 DNA: TGCAGTGCTTACAGGGAGGACACTGAAGCTTTCTTT
CDR3 protein: CSAYREDTEAFF

D gene: TRBD2
J gene: TRBJ2-5
clone size: few
V gene: TRBV12-3/TRBV12-4
CDR3 DNA: TGTGCCAGCAGTTTAGCCCGGGGGGGGCGTCATGAGACCCAGTACTTC
CDR3 protein: CASSLARGGRHETQYF

D gene: NA
J gene: TRBJ1-4
clone size: few
V gene: TRBV10-3
CDR3 DNA: TGTGCCATCAGTGACCGGGGAGGAACTAATGAAAAACTGTTTTTT
CDR3 protein: CAISDRGGTNEKLFF

D gene: TRBD2
J gene: TRBJ2-3
clone size: NA
V gene: TRBV12-3/TRBV12-4
CDR3 DNA: TGTGCCAGCACCCCGGGGGGTAGCACAGATACGCAGTATTTT
CDR3 protein: CASTPGGSTDTQYF

D gene: TRBD2
J gene: TRBJ2-6
clone size: NA
V gene: TRBV30
CDR3 DNA: TGTGCCTGGAGCCCAGCGGGGCTTACTGGGGCCAACGTCCTGACTTTC
CDR3 protein: CAWSPAGLTGANVLTF

D gene: NA
J gene: TRBJ2-1
clone size: NA
V gene: TRBV6-1
CDR3 DNA: TGTGCCAGCAGCCGTAGGACCCGGGCGTATTTTGAGCAGTTCTTC
CDR3 protein: CASSRRTRAYFEQFF

D gene: NA
J gene: TRBJ1-5
clone size: NA
V gene: TRBV20-1
CDR3 DNA: TGCAGTGCTGTGAGGACAGCGATGGATCAGCCCCAGCATTTT
CDR3 protein: CSAVRTAMDQPQHF

D gene: TRBD1
J gene: TRBJ2-7
clone size: many
V gene: TRBV6-2/TRBV6-3
CDR3 DNA: TGTGCCAGCAGTTACTCGAACAGGGGCTTGTCCTACGAGCAGTACTTC
CDR3 protein: CASSYSNRGLSYEQYF

D gene: TRBD1
J gene: TRBJ1-1
clone size: few
V gene: TRBV5-1
CDR3 DNA: TGCGCCAGCAGCTGGGGACAGGGGCAAAACACTGAAGCTTTCTTT
CDR3 protein: CASSWGQGQNTEAFF

D gene: NA
J gene: TRBJ2-3
clone size: NA
V gene: TRBV10-3
CDR3 DNA: TGTGCCATCAGAAGCGCTCCAGCCAGTTCTTTTCACACAGATACGCAGTATTTT
CDR3 protein: CAIRSAPASSFHTDTQYF

D gene: TRBD2
J gene: TRBJ2-7
clone size: many
V gene: TRBV7-2
CDR3 DNA: TGTGCCAGCAGCTTAACTAGCGGGGGGGCCTACGAGCAGTACTTC
CDR3 protein: CASSLTSGGAYEQYF

D gene: NA
J gene: TRBJ2-7
clone size: NA
V gene: TRBV20-1
CDR3 DNA: TGCAGTGCTAGATCGGATAGCGGTAGATGGGACGAGCAGTACTTC
CDR3 protein: CSARSDSGRWDEQYF

D gene: NA
J gene: TRBJ2-3
clone size: many
V gene: TRBV5-5
CDR3 DNA: TGTGCCAGCAGTTTGGGGTGGGGCACAGATACGCAGTATTTT
CDR3 protein: CASSLGWGTDTQYF

D gene: NA
J gene: TRBJ2-2
clone size: few
V gene: TRBV7-9
CDR3 DNA: TGTGCCAGCAGCTTAGCTCTGGGCCCCGGGGAGCTGTTTTTT
CDR3 protein: CASSLALGPGELFF

D gene: NA
J gene: TRBJ2-3
clone size: NA
V gene: TRBV5-4
CDR3 DNA: TGTGCCAGCAGCCCGGCGGGGCGTATCACAGATACGCAGTATTTT
CDR3 protein: CASSPAGRITDTQYF

D gene: NA
J gene: TRBJ2-7
clone size: NA
V gene: TRBV9
CDR3 DNA: TGTGCCAGCAGCGTAGACCGGGACGGACCCTACGAGCAGTACTTC
CDR3 protein: CASSVDRDGPYEQYF

D gene: TRBD2
J gene: TRBJ2-7
clone size: NA
V gene: TRBV5-5
CDR3 DNA: TGTGCCAGCAGCTCTAACCCCCGGACTAGCGGGAGGGCCTACGAGCAGTACTTC
CDR3 protein: CASSSNPRTSGRAYEQYF

D gene: TRBD2
J gene: TRBJ2-3
clone size: many
V gene: TRBV7-3
CDR3 DNA: TGTGCCAGCAGCTTAAGGCCCGGGAGGGCGACAGATACGCAGTATTTT
CDR3 protein: CASSLRPGRATDTQYF

D gene: NA
J gene: TRBJ2-3
clone size: NA
V gene: TRBV7-9
CDR3 DNA: TGTGCCAGCAGCTGTTTCATCCCGGGGGATACGCAGTATTTT
CDR3 protein: CASSCFIPGDTQYF

D gene: NA
J gene: TRBJ2-1
clone size: few
V gene: TRBV12-3/TRBV12-4
CDR3 DNA: TGTGCCAGCAGCCCTCTATTGGGGAGGGGGAATGAGCAGTTCTTC
CDR3 protein: CASSPLLGRGNEQFF

D gene: NA
J gene: TRBJ1-1
clone size: few
V gene: TRBV4-3
CDR3 DNA: TGCGCCAGCAGCCAAGAGTTGGGAACGACTGAAGCTTTCTTT
CDR3 protein: CASSQELGTTEAFF

D gene: NA
J gene: TRBJ2-5
clone size: NA
V gene: TRBV18
CDR3 DNA: TGTGCCAGCTCACCAAAACAGCTTGAAGAGACCCAGTACTTC
CDR3 protein: CASSPKQLEETQYF

D gene: NA
J gene: TRBJ1-5
clone size: NA
V gene: TRBV12-3/TRBV12-4
CDR3 DNA: TGTGCCAGCTGTTTGGGGGGGCGCCCAGGGAATCAGCCCCAGCCTTTT
CDR3 protein: CASCLGGRPGNQPQPF

D gene: NA
J gene: TRBJ2-3
clone size: NA
V gene: TRBV20-1
CDR3 DNA: TGCAGTGCTAGAGTCCGGAATCAGCCCCAGTATTTT
CDR3 protein: CSARVRNQPQYF

D gene: NA
J gene: TRBJ1-5
clone size: NA
V gene: TRBV19
CDR3 DNA: TGTGCCAGTAGTCCAGGGGCAGCAAATCAGCCCCAGCATTTT
CDR3 protein: CASSPGAANQPQHF